This T cell receptor beta chain appears in the sequencing data of a study of T cells in Graves' hyperthyroidism and ophthalmopathy. Stability of Graves' hyperthyroidism was defined as absent ophthalmopathy progression within 18 months. Fresh peripheral blood, around 10 ml of it, supplied the PBMCs. The sample holds many counts of this clonotype. What it recognizes is unknown. Points from the study as a whole: Most expanded thyroid clonotypes above 0.001 recurred in blood.

Amplified TCR beta CDR3 regions came from RNA transcripts. Researchers ran a first-round RT-PCR on the TCR CDR3 using the HTBI primer set. TCRdb fed the multiplex PCR reads into MiXCR, producing one record per CDR3 protein. Counted here are hundreds of thousands of distinct CDR3 sequences, 38% occurring once; the ten biggest clones make up more than 7%. This receptor was identified in a young man with Graves' hyperthyroidism. The sample taken for sequencing was blood.

DNA of the CDR3: TGCAGTGGGGAAGGGAACACTGAAGCTTTCTTT. It codes for CSGEGNTEAFF. The V gene is TRBV20-1, the J gene TRBJ1-1; no clear D. This CDR3 is 11 amino acids long. The germline V and J ends were trimmed by 7 bases and 1 base, with 7 bases remaining between them. In germline, CDR1 is DFQATT, CDR2 SNEGSKA (reference sequence).